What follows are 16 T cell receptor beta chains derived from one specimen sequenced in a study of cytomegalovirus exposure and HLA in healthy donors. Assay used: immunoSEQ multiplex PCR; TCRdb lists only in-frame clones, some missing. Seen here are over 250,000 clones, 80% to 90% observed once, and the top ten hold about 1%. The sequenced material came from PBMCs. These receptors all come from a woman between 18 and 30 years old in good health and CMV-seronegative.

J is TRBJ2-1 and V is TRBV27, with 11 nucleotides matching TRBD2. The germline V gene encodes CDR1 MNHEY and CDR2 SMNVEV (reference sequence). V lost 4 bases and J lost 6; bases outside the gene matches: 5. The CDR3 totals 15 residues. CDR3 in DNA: TGTGCCAGCAGTTCACTAGCGGGAGAGCCCAATGAGCAGTTCTTC. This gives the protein CASSSLAGEPNEQFF.

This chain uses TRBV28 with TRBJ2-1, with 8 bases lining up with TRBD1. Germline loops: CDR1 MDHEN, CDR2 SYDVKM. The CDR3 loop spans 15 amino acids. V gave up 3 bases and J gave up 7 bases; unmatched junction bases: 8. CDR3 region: CASSFMDRENNEQFF. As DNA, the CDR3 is TGTGCCAGCAGTTTCATGGACAGGGAGAATAATGAGCAGTTCTTC. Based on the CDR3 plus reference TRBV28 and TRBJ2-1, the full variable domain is DVKVTQSSRYLVKRTGEKVFLECVQDMDHENMFWYRQDPGLGLRLIYFSYDVKMKEKGDIPEGYSVSREKKERFSLILESASTNQTSMYLCASSFMDRENNEQFFGPGTRLTVL.

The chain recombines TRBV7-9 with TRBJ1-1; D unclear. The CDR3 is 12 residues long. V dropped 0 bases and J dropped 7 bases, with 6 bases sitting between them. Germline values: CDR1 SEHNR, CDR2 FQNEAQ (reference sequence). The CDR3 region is CASSLAAGEAFF. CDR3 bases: TGTGCCAGCAGCTTAGCGGCAGGTGAAGCTTTCTTT. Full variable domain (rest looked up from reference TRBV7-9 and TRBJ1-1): DTGVSQNPRHKITKRGQNVTFRCDPISEHNRLYWYRQTLGQGPEFLTYFQNEAQLEKSRLLSDRFSAERPKGSFSTLEIQRTEQGDSAMYLCASSLAAGEAFFGQGTRLTVV.

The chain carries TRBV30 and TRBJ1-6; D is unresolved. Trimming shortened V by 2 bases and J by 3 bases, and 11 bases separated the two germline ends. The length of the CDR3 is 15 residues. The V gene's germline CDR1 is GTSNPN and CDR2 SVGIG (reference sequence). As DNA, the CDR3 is TGTGCCTGGAGTCTAGAGAAAAACTATAATTCACCCCTCCACTTT. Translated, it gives CAWSLEKNYNSPLHF.

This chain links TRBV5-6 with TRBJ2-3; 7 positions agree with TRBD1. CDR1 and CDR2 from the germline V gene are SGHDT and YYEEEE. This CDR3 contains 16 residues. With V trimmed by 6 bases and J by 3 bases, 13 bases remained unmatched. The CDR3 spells CASTPWTGPETDTQYF. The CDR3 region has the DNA TGTGCCAGCACCCCTTGGACAGGCCCTGAAACAGATACGCAGTATTTT.

The CDR3 coding sequence is TGTGCCTGGAGTGTAGGGGTGGGGAACACTGAAGCTTTCTTT. Protein product: CAWSVGVGNTEAFF. The chain combines TRBV30 with TRBJ1-1; D is possibly TRBD1 (5 bases). Germline loops: CDR1 GTSNPN, CDR2 SVGIG (reference sequence). The length of the CDR3 is 14 residues. V dropped 0 bases and J dropped 1 base, with 9 bases sitting between them.

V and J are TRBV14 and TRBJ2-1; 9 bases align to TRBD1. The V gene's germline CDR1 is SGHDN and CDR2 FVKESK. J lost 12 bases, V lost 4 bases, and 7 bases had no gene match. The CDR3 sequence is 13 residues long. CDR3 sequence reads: CASSPNRGRAQFF. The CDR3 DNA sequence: TGTGCCAGCAGCCCTAACAGGGGGCGGGCGCAGTTCTTC.

The CDR3 sequence is CAWSAQVNTEAFF. The CDR3 DNA is TGTGCCTGGAGTGCCCAGGTGAACACTGAAGCTTTCTTT. The rearrangement joins TRBV30 to TRBJ1-1, with D unclear. Trimming left V 1 base short and J 0 bases short, with 6 bases between. CDR3 length: 13 amino acids. Germline CDR1 and CDR2: GTSNPN and SVGIG (reference sequence).

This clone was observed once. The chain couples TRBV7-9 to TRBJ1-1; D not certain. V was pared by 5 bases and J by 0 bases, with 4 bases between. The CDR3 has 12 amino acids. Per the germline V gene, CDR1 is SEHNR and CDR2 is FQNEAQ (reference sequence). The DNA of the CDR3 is TGTGCCAGCAGCGTATTGAACACTGAAGCTTTCTTT. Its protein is CASSVLNTEAFF.

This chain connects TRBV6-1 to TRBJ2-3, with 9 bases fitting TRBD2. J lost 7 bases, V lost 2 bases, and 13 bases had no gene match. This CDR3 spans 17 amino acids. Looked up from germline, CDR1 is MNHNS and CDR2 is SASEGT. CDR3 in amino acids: CASSELLRAGGPHTQYF. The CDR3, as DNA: TGTGCCAGCAGTGAATTACTTAGAGCGGGGGGTCCCCATACGCAGTATTTT.

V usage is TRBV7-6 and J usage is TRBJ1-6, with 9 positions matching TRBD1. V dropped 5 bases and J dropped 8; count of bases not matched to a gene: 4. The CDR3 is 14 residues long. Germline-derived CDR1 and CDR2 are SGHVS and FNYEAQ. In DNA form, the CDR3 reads TGTGCCAGCAGCAGGGACAGGGCTGATTCACCCCTCCACTTT. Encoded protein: CASSRDRADSPLHF.

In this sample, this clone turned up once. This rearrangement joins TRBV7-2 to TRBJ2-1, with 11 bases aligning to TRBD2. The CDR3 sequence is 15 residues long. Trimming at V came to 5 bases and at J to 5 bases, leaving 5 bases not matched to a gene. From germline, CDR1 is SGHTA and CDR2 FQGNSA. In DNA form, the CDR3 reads TGTGCCAGCAGCCCTAGCGGGGGGACTAACAATGAGCAGTTCTTC. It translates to CASSPSGGTNNEQFF. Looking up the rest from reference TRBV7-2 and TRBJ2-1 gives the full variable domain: GAGVSQSPSNKVTEKGKDVELRCDPISGHTALYWYRQSLGQGLEFLIYFQGNSAPDKSGLPSDRFSAERTGGSVSTLTIQRTQQEDSAVYLCASSPSGGTNNEQFFGPGTRLTVL.

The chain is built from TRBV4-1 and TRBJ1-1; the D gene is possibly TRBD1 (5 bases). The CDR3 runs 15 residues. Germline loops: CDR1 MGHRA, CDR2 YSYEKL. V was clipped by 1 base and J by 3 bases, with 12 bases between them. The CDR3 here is CASSQGSREDTEAFF. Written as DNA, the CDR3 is TGCGCCAGCAGCCAAGGTAGCAGGGAGGACACTGAAGCTTTCTTT.

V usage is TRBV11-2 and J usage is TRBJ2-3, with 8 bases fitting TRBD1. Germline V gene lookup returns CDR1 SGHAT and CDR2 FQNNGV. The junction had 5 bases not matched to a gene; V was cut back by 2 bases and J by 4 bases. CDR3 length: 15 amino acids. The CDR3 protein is CASSLQGAWADTQYF. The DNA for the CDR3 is TGTGCCAGCAGCTTACAGGGGGCCTGGGCAGATACGCAGTATTTT.

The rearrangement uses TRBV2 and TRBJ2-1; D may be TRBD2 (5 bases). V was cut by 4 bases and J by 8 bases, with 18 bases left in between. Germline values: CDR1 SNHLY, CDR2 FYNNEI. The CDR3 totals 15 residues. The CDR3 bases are TGTGCCAGCAGTGTTGAGGACTGGCGCGACGATGAGCAGTTCTTC. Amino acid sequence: CASSVEDWRDDEQFF.

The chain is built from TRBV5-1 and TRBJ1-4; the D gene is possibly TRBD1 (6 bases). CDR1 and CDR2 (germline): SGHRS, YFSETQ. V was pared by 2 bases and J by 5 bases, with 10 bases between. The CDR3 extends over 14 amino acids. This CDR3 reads CASSLRGQNEKLFF. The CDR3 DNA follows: TGCGCCAGCAGCTTACGCGGACAGAATGAAAAACTGTTTTTT.